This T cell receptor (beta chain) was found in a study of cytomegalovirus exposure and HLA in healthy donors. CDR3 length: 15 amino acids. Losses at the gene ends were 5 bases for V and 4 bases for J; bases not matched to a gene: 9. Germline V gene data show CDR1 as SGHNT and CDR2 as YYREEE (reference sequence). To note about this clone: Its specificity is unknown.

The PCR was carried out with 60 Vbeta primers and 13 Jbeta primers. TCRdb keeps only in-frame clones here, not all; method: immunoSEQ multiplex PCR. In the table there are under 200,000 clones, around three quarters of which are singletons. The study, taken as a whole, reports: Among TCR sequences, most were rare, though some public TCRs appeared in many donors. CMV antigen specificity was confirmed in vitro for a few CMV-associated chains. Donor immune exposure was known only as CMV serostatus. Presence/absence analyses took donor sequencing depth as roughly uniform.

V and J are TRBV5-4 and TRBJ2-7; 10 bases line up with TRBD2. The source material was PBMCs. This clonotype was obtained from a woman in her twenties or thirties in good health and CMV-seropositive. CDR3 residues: CASSLPGLATYEQYF. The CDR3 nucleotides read TGTGCCAGCAGTTTACCGGGACTAGCGACTTACGAGCAGTACTTC.